The 6 T cell receptor beta chains in this list originate from one sample, sequenced in a study of monozygotic twins with cystic fibrosis. The data were produced by immunoSEQ multiplex PCR, yet TCRdb's version contains in-frame clones alone and is incomplete. The sample consists of tens of thousands of clones, around 90% of them appearing once. Material: blood. These receptors were taken from a girl aged 2 to 9 with cystic fibrosis.

V is TRBV19 and J is TRBJ2-3; perhaps TRBD1 as D (6 bases). This CDR3 is built from 15 residues. Germline CDR1 LNHDA, CDR2 SQIVND (reference sequence). V lost 6 bases and J lost 2, with 15 bases in between. The CDR3 here is CASSEQAGATDTQYF. The CDR3 DNA reads as TGTGCCAGTAGCGAGCAGGCAGGGGCCACAGATACGCAGTATTTT.

The chain uses TRBV7-8 and TRBJ2-7; 8 nucleotides agree with TRBD2. V shed 2 bases, J shed 0 bases, and the junction held 6 bases outside the gene matches. In germline, CDR1 is SGHVS, CDR2 FQNEAQ. The CDR3 sequence is 16 residues long. The CDR3 sequence is CASSLTQRGSSYEQYF. The DNA of the CDR3 is TGTGCCAGCAGCTTAACGCAGCGGGGGAGCTCCTACGAGCAGTACTTC.

The V and J genes are TRBV18 and TRBJ1-1, with D unresolved. The ends were cut back, 3 bases at V and 1 base at J, with 6 bases in the middle. The CDR3 has 13 residues. CDR1 is KGHSH, CDR2 LQKENI, per germline. The CDR3, as DNA: TGTGCCAGCTCACCCGCAGGGAACACTGAAGCTTTCTTT. Translation: CASSPAGNTEAFF.

The chain employs TRBV20-1 and TRBJ2-5, with TRBD1 as a possible D gene (5 bases). CDR3 length: 10 residues. Germline CDR1 and CDR2: DFQATT and SNEGSKA (reference sequence). V was shortened by 4 bases and J by 5 bases, with 5 bases between the two germline ends. The CDR3 is CSANRETQYF. CDR3 in DNA: TGCAGTGCTAACAGGGAGACCCAGTACTTC.

This clone has a single count. This chain joins TRBV30 and TRBJ1-6; D call uncertain. The length of the CDR3 is 14 residues. Germline V gene data show CDR1 as GTSNPN and CDR2 as SVGIG (reference sequence). The germline V and J ends were trimmed by 4 bases and 5 bases, with 12 bases remaining between them. The CDR3 sequence: CAWTTAPHNSPLHF. Here the CDR3 DNA reads TGTGCCTGGACAACGGCTCCCCATAATTCACCCCTCCACTTT.

This clone was found once. One junction end does not reproduce the germline sequence, and a read error may be involved. This chain links TRBV7-7 with TRBJ2-5; D unresolved. The germline V gene has CDR1 SSHAT and CDR2 FNYEAQ (reference sequence). This CDR3 spans 13 amino acids. The CDR3, as DNA: TGTGCTAGCAGCTTAACCCCCCAAGAGACCCAGTACTTC. Translated: CASSLTPQETQYF.